The 24 T cell receptor beta chains in this list originate from one sample, sequenced in a study of CD8 T cells in Susac syndrome. RNA was extracted with the RNeasy kit, and a quantity of roughly 0.45 to 1 ug was reverse transcribed using random hexamers. TCRdb reprocessed the immunoSEQ multiplex PCR reads with MiXCR, giving one entry per CDR3 protein. Of 55,000 to 70,000 distinct CDR3 sequences in the sample, roughly 94% were seen once. Material for sequencing was CD8+ T cells from PBMCs. These receptors all come from a human donor in good health.

The chain links TRBV12-3 or TRBV12-4 to TRBJ2-5; possible D gene TRBD2, 5 bases. The V end was cut by 6 bases, the J end by 5 bases, with 16 bases between. The CDR3 consists of 14 residues. The CDR3 loop is CASSPDSASETQYF. The CDR3 DNA follows: TGTGCCAGCAGCCCGGACTCGGCATCGGAGACCCAGTACTTC.

This chain connects TRBV7-8 to TRBJ1-5, with D unclear. Trimming took off 1 base at V and 0 bases at J, with 13 bases between the two ends. CDR1 is SGHVS and CDR2 is FQNEAQ in the germline V gene. This CDR3 spans 17 amino acids. The CDR3 here is CASSLEVSPYSNQPQHF. CDR3 nucleotides: TGTGCCAGCAGCTTAGAGGTCAGCCCTTATAGCAATCAGCCCCAGCATTTT.

The chain couples TRBV7-8 to TRBJ2-1; 8 positions agree with TRBD2. CDR1 is SGHVS, CDR2 FQNEAQ, per germline. The CDR3 is 15 residues long. V was clipped by 5 bases and J by 6 bases; unmatched bases: 9. This chain's CDR3 is CASSTTPGGVNEQFF. DNA of the CDR3: TGTGCCAGCAGCACAACTCCCGGGGGGGTCAATGAGCAGTTCTTC.

The chain recombines TRBV28 with TRBJ2-3, with 8 bases that match TRBD2. The germline V gene encodes CDR1 MDHEN and CDR2 SYDVKM. The CDR3 is made up of 12 amino acids. V gave up 8 bases and J gave up 4 bases; unmatched junction bases: 2. The CDR3 DNA is TGTGCCAGCCGGGGGGGAGCAGATACGCAGTATTTT. Its protein is CASRGGADTQYF.

The rearrangement joins TRBV19 to TRBJ1-1; maybe TRBD1 (5 bases). This CDR3 is 12 amino acids long. Trimming removed 6 bases from V and 7 bases from J, with 12 bases in between. Germline CDR1 is LNHDA and CDR2 is SQIVND (reference sequence). The CDR3 bases are TGTGCCAGTAGGTCTGGGGACGTTGAAGCTTTCTTT. This sequence encodes CASRSGDVEAFF.

This chain joins TRBV29-1 and TRBJ2-1; a weak D match, TRBD2 (7 bases). Per germline, CDR1 SQVTM and CDR2 ANQGSEA. The V and J ends lost 7 bases and 9 bases respectively, with 22 bases between them. The CDR3 is 14 residues long. The CDR3 sequence: CSGERGGRSIEQFF. DNA of the CDR3: TGCAGCGGGGAGAGGGGGGGCCGTTCGATTGAGCAGTTCTTC.

The chain has TRBV7-9 and TRBJ2-3; perhaps TRBD2 as D (6 bases). The V end was cut by 4 bases, the J end by 0 bases, with 11 bases between. The CDR3 is 15 residues long. CDR1 is SEHNR, CDR2 FQNEAQ, per germline (reference sequence). This chain's CDR3 is CASSWDFASTDTQYF. The CDR3 region has the DNA TGTGCCAGCAGCTGGGACTTTGCTAGCACAGATACGCAGTATTTT.

The CDR3 loop is CASSPGGQNTGELFF. The CDR3 nucleotides read TGCGCCAGCAGCCCGGGAGGACAGAACACCGGGGAGCTGTTTTTT. The chain employs TRBV4-1 and TRBJ2-2, with 7 nucleotides matching TRBD2. The germline V gene encodes CDR1 MGHRA and CDR2 YSYEKL. The CDR3 loop spans 15 amino acids. Losses at the gene ends were 4 bases for V and 1 base for J; bases not matched to a gene: 3.

This clonotype was detected a few times. The gene calls are TRBV9 and TRBJ1-1; TRBD1 is a possible D gene (5 bases). This CDR3 has 14 amino acids. CDR1 is SGDLS and CDR2 is YYNGEE in the germline V gene. Trimming took 2 bases from V and 6 from J, leaving 14 bases between them. The CDR3 loop is CASSVGRGRAEAFF. The CDR3 region has the DNA TGTGCCAGCAGCGTTGGACGGGGGAGGGCTGAAGCTTTCTTT.

The J gene is TRBJ2-1, the V gene TRBV7-8, with TRBD2 matching over 12 bases. CDR1 is SGHVS and CDR2 is FQNEAQ in the germline V gene. This CDR3 region has 16 residues. Unmatched junction bases numbered 5, after V lost 4 bases and J lost 4 bases. The CDR3 spells CASSSLGTSGYNEQFF. The CDR3 nucleotides are TGTGCCAGCAGCTCCCTAGGGACTAGCGGGTACAATGAGCAGTTCTTC. The full variable domain, with the rest looked up from reference TRBV7-8 and TRBJ2-1, is GAGVSQSPRYKVAKRGQDVALRCDPISGHVSLFWYQQALGQGPEFLTYFQNEAQLDKSGLPSDRFFAERPEGSVSTLKIQRTQQEDSAVYLCASSSLGTSGYNEQFFGPGTRLTVL.

The V call is TRBV4-2, the J call TRBJ2-7; 11 positions agree with TRBD1. Germline V gives CDR1 LGHNA, CDR2 YNFKEQ. V was pared by 4 bases and J by 6 bases, with 8 bases of the junction left unmatched. This CDR3 has 15 residues. CDR3 region: CASSPDLDRGLEQYF. DNA for the CDR3: TGTGCCAGCAGCCCCGACTTGGACAGGGGGCTCGAGCAGTACTTC.

The chain uses TRBV9 and TRBJ2-1; perhaps TRBD1 as D (6 bases). V dropped 2 bases and J dropped 8 bases, with 14 bases sitting between them. CDR1 is SGDLS and CDR2 is YYNGEE in the germline V gene. The CDR3 totals 14 residues. This CDR3 is CASSVAGARDEQFF. CDR3 DNA sequence: TGTGCCAGCAGCGTCGCAGGGGCGAGGGATGAGCAGTTCTTC.

This clonotype came up a few times. The genes are TRBV3-1 and TRBJ1-2; 8 nucleotides align to TRBD1. The junction had 4 bases not matched to a gene; V was cut back by 3 bases and J by 1 base. The CDR3 has 15 residues. CDR1 and CDR2 (germline): LGHDT, YNNKEL (reference sequence). The CDR3 region has the DNA TGTGCCAGCAGCCAGGACAGGGCCCTTAACTATGGCTACACCTTC. It specifies CASSQDRALNYGYTF.

This sequence joins TRBV9 and TRBJ2-2; perhaps TRBD1 as D (6 bases). With 3 bases removed from V and 6 bases from J, the gap between germline ends came to 15 bases. The CDR3 has 15 residues. Germline CDR1 is SGDLS and CDR2 is YYNGEE. CDR3 region: CASSDPGHFSGELFF. The CDR3 nucleotides read TGTGCCAGCAGCGACCCGGGACATTTTTCCGGGGAGCTGTTTTTT.

The rearrangement joins TRBV5-1 to TRBJ1-1; 9 nucleotides line up with TRBD1. CDR1 SGHRS and CDR2 YFSETQ come from the germline V gene. CDR3 length: 15 residues. With V trimmed by 4 bases and J by 3 bases, 7 bases remained unmatched. CDR3 coding DNA: TGCGCCAGCAGCGCCGGGACAGGGTCTTACACTGAAGCTTTCTTT. This sequence encodes CASSAGTGSYTEAFF.

V gene TRBV4-1 combines with J gene TRBJ2-1; unclear D gene. The CDR3 is made up of 14 amino acids. Germline-derived CDR1 and CDR2 are MGHRA and YSYEKL. V lost 4 bases, J lost 1 base, and 8 bases lay in between. The CDR3 DNA reads TGCGCCAGCAGCCCGCTTTGGTCCTACAATGAGCAGTTCTTC. Translation: CASSPLWSYNEQFF.

V is TRBV23-1 and J is TRBJ1-6, with D perhaps matching TRBD1 (5 bases). TRBV23-1 is an open reading frame, and its role is uncertain. The CDR3 length is 13 residues. The germline V and J ends were trimmed by 8 bases and 5 bases, with 10 bases remaining between them. The CDR3: CASLGGDNSPLHF. The DNA for the CDR3 is TGCGCCAGCCTTGGGGGGGATAATTCACCCCTCCACTTT.

The chain links TRBV7-9 to TRBJ2-5; 8 bases match TRBD2. From germline, CDR1 is SEHNR and CDR2 FQNEAQ (reference sequence). Losses at the gene ends were 2 bases for V and 1 base for J; bases not matched to a gene: 3. The CDR3 is made up of 15 amino acids. In DNA, the CDR3 is TGTGCCAGCAGCTTACAAGCGGGGGTCCAAGAGACCCAGTACTTC. This translates into CASSLQAGVQETQYF. The complete variable domain, with remaining parts taken from reference TRBV7-9 and TRBJ2-5, reads DTGVSQNPRHKITKRGQNVTFRCDPISEHNRLYWYRQTLGQGPEFLTYFQNEAQLEKSRLLSDRFSAERPKGSFSTLEIQRTEQGDSAMYLCASSLQAGVQETQYFGPGTRLLVL.

The rearrangement links TRBV4-1 to TRBJ1-1, with D hard to call. Germline V gene lookup returns CDR1 MGHRA and CDR2 YSYEKL. The V end lost 3 bases, the J end lost 0 bases, and 11 bases lay between the germline ends. The CDR3 is 15 amino acids. CDR3 region: CASSHGSQMNTEAFF. CDR3 bases: TGCGCCAGCAGCCACGGTTCCCAGATGAACACTGAAGCTTTCTTT.

In DNA, the CDR3 is TGTGCCACCAGCGGGTTTACTTCGAGGGGGGAAAATGAGCAGTTCTTC. Protein product: CATSGFTSRGENEQFF. The rearrangement joins TRBV24-1 to TRBJ2-1, with D perhaps TRBD1 or TRBD2 (6 bases each). V was pared by 7 bases and J by 7 bases, with 22 bases between. Germline V gives CDR1 KGHDR, CDR2 SFDVKD. The CDR3 is 16 amino acids.

The chain joins TRBV20-1 to TRBJ2-7; the match to TRBD2 covers 7 bases. Germline V gene sequence: CDR1 DFQATT, CDR2 SNEGSKA (reference sequence). V lost 6 bases, J lost 1 base, and 9 bases stayed unmatched. This CDR3 contains 14 residues. As DNA, the CDR3 is TGCAGTGCCCTGGGCGGGGGAACGTCCTACGAGCAGTACTTC. It translates to CSALGGGTSYEQYF.

This clonotype was seen just once. The gene calls are TRBV19 and TRBJ1-1, with D unclear. Germline CDR1 and CDR2: LNHDA and SQIVND (reference sequence). CDR3 length: 13 amino acids. The V and J ends lost 3 bases and 12 bases respectively, with 17 bases between them. CDR3 amino acids: CASSISIFRESFF. In DNA form, the CDR3 reads TGTGCCAGTAGTATCTCAATATTCCGGGAGTCTTTCTTT. The variable domain in full, with the rest retrieved from reference TRBV19 and TRBJ1-1, is DGGITQSPKYLFRKEGQNVTLSCEQNLNHDAMYWYRQDPGQGLRLIYYSQIVNDFQKGDIAEGYSVSREKKESFPLTVTSAQKNPTAFYLCASSISIFRESFFGQGTRLTVV.

J is TRBJ2-7 and V is TRBV7-9; possibly TRBD2 for D (6 bases). There are 13 residues in the CDR3. The V end lost 4 bases, the J end lost 0 bases, and 7 bases lay between the germline ends. The V gene's germline CDR1 is SEHNR and CDR2 FQNEAQ (reference sequence). DNA for the CDR3: TGTGCCAGCAGCTCCGGGAGCTCCTACGAGCAGTACTTC. Protein product: CASSSGSSYEQYF.

V and J are TRBV10-2 and TRBJ2-1; 10 nucleotides agree with TRBD2. V shed 3 bases and J 5 bases; nucleotides not matched to a gene: 10. The CDR3 consists of 17 residues. Per germline, CDR1 WSHSY and CDR2 SAAADI. The CDR3 region has the DNA TGCGCCAGCAGTGACCCAAGACTAGCGGGTCAGGACAATGAGCAGTTCTTC. Translation: CASSDPRLAGQDNEQFF.